The 14 T cell receptor beta chains presented below share a single source sample, sequenced in a study of T cells in Graves' hyperthyroidism and ophthalmopathy (dated 2019 in TCRdb). The library came from multiplex PCR. The instrument was an Illumina HiSeq 2000. The TCR beta CDR3 regions were amplified from the RNA transcripts. For the first round of RT-PCR on the TCR CDR3, the HTBI primer set was used together with the Qiagen OneStep RT-PCR kit. The public sequencing data were trimmed at Q25 with fastp and processed into clonotypes with MiXCR by TCRdb, which kept only in-frame beta chains. Each entry is one CDR3 protein sequence, shown with its most common DNA and genes. The sample contains hundreds of thousands of distinct CDR3 sequences, 45% of them found a single time. 7% to 7.5% of the sample is held by the ten biggest clonotypes. The sequencing sample was made of peripheral blood or thyroid tissue (not recorded which). These receptors all stem from an adult man with Graves' disease, either hyperthyroidism or ophthalmopathy (not recorded which).

V gene TRBV7-4 combines with J gene TRBJ1-5, with D unresolved. Per the germline V gene, CDR1 is SGHVT and CDR2 is SQSDAQ. The CDR3 has 14 residues. V was cut by 4 bases and J by 4 bases, with 11 bases left in between. CDR3 DNA sequence: TGTGCCAGCAGCTCTTCCGGGGAGAATCAGCCCCAGCATTTT. Its protein product is CASSSSGENQPQHF.

As regards this clonotype: It may be a read error: a sequence one base away is much more abundant. The chain carries TRBV7-2 and TRBJ1-6; D unclear. Trimming removed 5 bases from V and 11 bases from J, with 25 bases in between. CDR1 is SGHTA, CDR2 FQGNSA, per germline. The CDR3 is made up of 17 amino acids. The chain's CDR3 is CASSPAASVVVGPPLHF. Written as DNA, the CDR3 is TGTGCCAGCAGCCCCGCTGCGTCGGTGGTGGTGGGTCCACCCCTCCACTTT.

The chain combines TRBV20-1 with TRBJ2-7; 7 positions match TRBD1. The V segment lost 3 bases and the J segment 4 bases; nucleotides outside the gene matches: 9. CDR3 length: 14 amino acids. Looked up from germline, CDR1 is DFQATT and CDR2 is SNEGSKA (reference sequence). The CDR3 coding sequence is TGCAGTGCTAGTTCCGGGACAGCGGTATACGAGCAGTACTTC. Translation gives CSASSGTAVYEQYF.

This clonotype was picked up a small number of times. The chain joins TRBV12-3 or TRBV12-4 to TRBJ1-2, with TRBD1 as a possible D gene (5 bases). The V end was cut by 2 bases, the J end by 6 bases, with 19 bases between. This CDR3 spans 16 amino acids. CDR3 protein: CASSLNLAGRTNGYTF. The CDR3 bases are TGTGCCAGCAGTTTAAATTTGGCAGGGAGGACGAATGGCTACACCTTC.

The rearrangement links TRBV7-9 to TRBJ2-7, with a tentative D call TRBD1 (7 bases). The length of the CDR3 is 15 residues. Germline assignment: CDR1 SEHNR and CDR2 FQNEAQ (reference sequence). Trimming pared 8 bases from V and 4 bases from J, leaving 21 bases between. CDR3 DNA sequence: TGTGCCAGCCGCCGAGGGTCGACAGGGACTTACGAGCAGTACTTC. It encodes CASRRGSTGTYEQYF.

This clonotype has only a few counts. The chain links TRBV5-4 to TRBJ1-2; the match to TRBD1 covers 9 bases. J lost 4 bases, V lost 4 bases, and 5 bases had no gene match. This CDR3 region has 14 residues. Germline lookup yields CDR1 SGHNT and CDR2 YYREEE (reference sequence). CDR3 nucleotide sequence: TGTGCCAGCAGCAGGACAGGGGTCATCTATGGCTACACCTTC. It is translated as CASSRTGVIYGYTF.

This clonotype was seen many times. The V and J genes are TRBV29-1 and TRBJ1-2, with TRBD1 matching over 9 bases. This CDR3 region has 13 residues. Germline assignment: CDR1 SQVTM and CDR2 ANQGSEA. J gave up 5 bases and V 5 bases, and 6 bases lay outside the gene matches. In nucleotides, the CDR3 is TGCAGCGTTCGGACAGGGGAAGGGTATGGCTACACCTTC. It translates to CSVRTGEGYGYTF.

This clonotype was picked up a small number of times. The gene calls are TRBV6-5 and TRBJ1-5; D unresolved. Trimming removed 2 bases from V and 2 bases from J, with 13 bases in between. This CDR3 contains 16 residues. Germline V gives CDR1 MNHEY, CDR2 SVGAGI. In DNA form, the CDR3 reads TGTGCCAGCAGTTACAGTACGGGGTTGGGCAATCAGCCCCAGCATTTT. Amino acid sequence: CASSYSTGLGNQPQHF.

This chain uses TRBV29-1 with TRBJ1-6; maybe TRBD1 (5 bases). From germline, CDR1 is SQVTM and CDR2 ANQGSEA. The CDR3 spans 13 residues. Deletions cut 4 bases from V and 13 bases from J, with 17 bases between. The CDR3 spells CSVGEGARQPLHF. The CDR3 bases are TGCAGCGTTGGTGAAGGGGCGCGGCAGCCCCTCCACTTT.

The sample holds one count of this clonotype. This chain joins TRBV6-1 and TRBJ2-7; 8 nucleotides line up with TRBD2. The CDR3 runs to 12 residues. After removal of 10 bases from V and 5 bases from J, the junction contained 7 bases not matched to a gene. Germline loops: CDR1 MNHNS, CDR2 SASEGT. The CDR3 spells CAIGGLGHEQYF. DNA of the CDR3: TGTGCCATTGGGGGACTAGGTCACGAGCAGTACTTC.

Ten or more counts support this clonotype. V usage is TRBV7-9 and J usage is TRBJ2-7; 7 bases are shared with TRBD1. Germline V gives CDR1 SEHNR, CDR2 FQNEAQ (reference sequence). Losses at the gene ends were 5 bases for V and 5 bases for J; bases not matched to a gene: 9. CDR3 length: 14 amino acids. The CDR3 spells CASSPPDRSNEQYF. CDR3 bases: TGTGCCAGCAGCCCACCGGACAGGAGTAACGAGCAGTACTTC.

The sample holds a few counts of this clonotype. The V and J genes are TRBV29-1 and TRBJ2-7; the D is unclear. V lost 4 bases to trimming and J lost 0 bases, with 7 bases between them. This CDR3 comprises 12 residues. Looked up from germline, CDR1 is SQVTM and CDR2 is ANQGSEA. The CDR3 sequence: CSVVGSSYEQYF. The CDR3 DNA reads TGCAGCGTTGTAGGCAGCTCCTACGAGCAGTACTTC.

This clonotype was recorded a few times. The rearrangement uses TRBV12-3 or TRBV12-4 and TRBJ1-5; D is undetermined. The germline V and J ends were trimmed by 1 base and 6 bases, with 16 bases remaining between them. The CDR3 totals 16 residues. The CDR3 bases are TGTGCCAGCAGTTTAGGAGTAGGGAAAGGGAGTCAGCCCCAGCATTTT. Amino acids: CASSLGVGKGSQPQHF.

This clonotype was recorded a few times. The chain couples TRBV28 to TRBJ1-5; no reliable D call. The germline V gene has CDR1 MDHEN and CDR2 SYDVKM. V shed 3 bases and J shed 6 bases, with 12 bases lying between them. The CDR3 covers 14 residues. CDR3 nucleotides: TGTGCCAGCAGTTTCGGCGCGGGAAGTCAGCCCCAGCATTTT. This gives the protein CASSFGAGSQPQHF.